This T cell receptor beta chain was sequenced for a study of blood T cell repertoires in COVID-19. Study background: Specimens from acute and convalescent COVID-19 originated in the United States, Italy and Spain. PBMCs, B-cell-depleted T cells, or T cells provided the cDNA or gDNA that made up the material.

The CDR3 has 17 amino acids. In germline, CDR1 is SGHTA, CDR2 FQGNSA. Trimming at V came to 5 bases and at J to 1 base, leaving 6 bases not matched to a gene. As originally analysed: Estimation of nucleated cell counts relied on the amplification of reference gene primers. Some clones are missing from TCRdb's copy, which holds only in-frame ones; the method was immunoSEQ multiplex PCR. That table furnishes V, J and clone size, whereas the DNA furnished D and trimming. The data contain 25,000 to 35,000 clones, 68% of them singletons. The sequencing input was peripheral blood. The rearrangement uses TRBV7-2 and TRBJ1-5; TRBD1 matches at 12 bases. The receptor was derived from a human donor in a cohort sampled during active COVID-19. The DNA of the CDR3 is TGTGCCAGCAGCCACGGGACAGGGGGCGGGAGCAATCAGCCCCAGCATTTT. Its translation is CASSHGTGGGSNQPQHF.